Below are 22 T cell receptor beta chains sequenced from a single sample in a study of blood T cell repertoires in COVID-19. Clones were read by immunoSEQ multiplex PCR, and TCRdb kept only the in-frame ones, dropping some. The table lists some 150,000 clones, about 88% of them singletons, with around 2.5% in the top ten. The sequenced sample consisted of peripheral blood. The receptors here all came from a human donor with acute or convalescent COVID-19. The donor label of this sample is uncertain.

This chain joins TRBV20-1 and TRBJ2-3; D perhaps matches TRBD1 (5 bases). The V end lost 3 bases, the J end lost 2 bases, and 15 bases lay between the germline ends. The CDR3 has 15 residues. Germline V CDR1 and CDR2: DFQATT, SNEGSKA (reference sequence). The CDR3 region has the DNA TGCAGTGCTAGTATTCTGCAGGGTGTCACAGATACGCAGTATTTT. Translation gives CSASILQGVTDTQYF.

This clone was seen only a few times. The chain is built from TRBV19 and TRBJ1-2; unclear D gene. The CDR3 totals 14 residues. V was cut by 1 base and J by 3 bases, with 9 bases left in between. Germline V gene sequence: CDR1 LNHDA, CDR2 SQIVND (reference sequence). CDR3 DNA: TGTGCCAGTAGTATAGTTAACAGAGACTATGGCTACACCTTC. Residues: CASSIVNRDYGYTF. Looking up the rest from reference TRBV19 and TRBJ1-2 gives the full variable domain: DGGITQSPKYLFRKEGQNVTLSCEQNLNHDAMYWYRQDPGQGLRLIYYSQIVNDFQKGDIAEGYSVSREKKESFPLTVTSAQKNPTAFYLCASSIVNRDYGYTFGSGTRLTVV.

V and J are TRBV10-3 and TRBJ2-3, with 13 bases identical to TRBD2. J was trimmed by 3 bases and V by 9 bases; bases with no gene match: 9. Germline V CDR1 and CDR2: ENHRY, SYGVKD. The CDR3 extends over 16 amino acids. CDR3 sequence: CAIKGRLAGGTDTQYF. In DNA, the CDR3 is TGTGCCATTAAAGGCCGACTAGCGGGGGGTACAGATACGCAGTATTTT.

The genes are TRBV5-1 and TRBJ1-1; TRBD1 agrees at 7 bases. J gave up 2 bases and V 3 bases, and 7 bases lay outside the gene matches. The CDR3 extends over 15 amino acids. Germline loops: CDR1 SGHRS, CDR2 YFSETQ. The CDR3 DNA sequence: TGCGCCAGCAGCTCACTGGGACAGATAAACACTGAAGCTTTCTTT. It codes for CASSSLGQINTEAFF. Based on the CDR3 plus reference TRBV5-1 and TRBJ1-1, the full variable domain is KAGVTQTPRYLIKTRGQQVTLSCSPISGHRSVSWYQQTPGQGLQFLFEYFSETQRNKGNFPGRFSGRQFSNSRSEMNVSTLELGDSALYLCASSSLGQINTEAFFGQGTRLTVV.

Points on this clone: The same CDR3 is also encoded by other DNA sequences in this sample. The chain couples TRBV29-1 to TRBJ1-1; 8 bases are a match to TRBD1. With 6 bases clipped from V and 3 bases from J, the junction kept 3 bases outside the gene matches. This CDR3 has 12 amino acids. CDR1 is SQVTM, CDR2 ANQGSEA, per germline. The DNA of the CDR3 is TGCAGCGTCGGACAGGGCGACACTGAAGCTTTCTTT. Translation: CSVGQGDTEAFF.

CDR3 sequence: CASSYSRGTDTQYF. Here the CDR3 DNA reads TGTGCCAGCAGTTACTCGAGGGGCACAGATACGCAGTATTTT. The chain has TRBV6-5 and TRBJ2-3, with D possibly TRBD2 on 5 matching bases. This CDR3 contains 14 residues. V lost 0 bases, J lost 1 base, and 5 bases lay in between. In germline, CDR1 is MNHEY, CDR2 SVGAGI.

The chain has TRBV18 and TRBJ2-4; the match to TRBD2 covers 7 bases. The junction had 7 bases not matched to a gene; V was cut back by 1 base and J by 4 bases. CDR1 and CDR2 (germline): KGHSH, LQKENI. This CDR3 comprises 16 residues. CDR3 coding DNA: TGTGCCAGCTCACCACTTGGCCTAGCGGAAAAAAACATTCAGTACTTC. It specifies CASSPLGLAEKNIQYF.

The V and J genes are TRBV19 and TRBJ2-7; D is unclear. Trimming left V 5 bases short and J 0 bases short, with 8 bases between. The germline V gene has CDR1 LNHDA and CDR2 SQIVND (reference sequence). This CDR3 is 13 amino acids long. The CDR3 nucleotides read TGTGCCAGTAGTCCCCTAGGCTCCTACGAGCAGTACGTC. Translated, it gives CASSPLGSYEQYV.

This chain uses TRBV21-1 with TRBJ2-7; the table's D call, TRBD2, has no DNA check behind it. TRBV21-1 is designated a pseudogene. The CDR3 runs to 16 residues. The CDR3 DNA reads TGTGCCAGCAGCCTCCTTGAACTAGCGGTTAACTACGAGCAGTACGTC. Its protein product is CASSLLELAVNYEQYV.

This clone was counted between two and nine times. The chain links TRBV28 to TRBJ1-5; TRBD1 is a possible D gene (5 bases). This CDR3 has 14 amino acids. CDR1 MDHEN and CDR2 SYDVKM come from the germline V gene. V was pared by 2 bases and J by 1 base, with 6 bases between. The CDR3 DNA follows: TGTGCCAGCAGTTTAGCAGGGAGCAATCAGCCCCAGCATTTT. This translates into CASSLAGSNQPQHF.

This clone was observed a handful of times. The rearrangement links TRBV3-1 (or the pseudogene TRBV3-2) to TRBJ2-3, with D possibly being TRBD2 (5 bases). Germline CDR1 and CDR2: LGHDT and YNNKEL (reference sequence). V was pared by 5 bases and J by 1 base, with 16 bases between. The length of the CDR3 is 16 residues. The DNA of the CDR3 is TGTGCCAGCAGCTCCCCCGGCGGACTGCGCACAGATACGCAGTATTTT. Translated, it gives CASSSPGGLRTDTQYF.

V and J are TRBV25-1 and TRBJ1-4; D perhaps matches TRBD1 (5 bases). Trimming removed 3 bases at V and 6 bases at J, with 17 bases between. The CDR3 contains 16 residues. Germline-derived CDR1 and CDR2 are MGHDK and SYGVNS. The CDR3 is CASSDYRFLDDEKLFF. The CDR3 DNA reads TGTGCCAGCAGTGATTACAGGTTCTTAGACGATGAAAAACTGTTTTTT.

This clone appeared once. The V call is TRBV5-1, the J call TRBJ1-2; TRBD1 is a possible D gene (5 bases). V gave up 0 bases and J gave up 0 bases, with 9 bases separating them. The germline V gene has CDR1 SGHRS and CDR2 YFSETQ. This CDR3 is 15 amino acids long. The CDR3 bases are TGCGCCAGCAGCTTGGGGGGGGTAGCTAACTATGGCTACACCTTC. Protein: CASSLGGVANYGYTF.

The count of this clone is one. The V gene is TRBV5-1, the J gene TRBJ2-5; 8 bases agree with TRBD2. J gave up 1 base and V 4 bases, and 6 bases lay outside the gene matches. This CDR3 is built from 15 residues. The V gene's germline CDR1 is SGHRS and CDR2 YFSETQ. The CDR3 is CASSGGLGSQETQYF. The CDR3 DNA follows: TGCGCCAGCAGCGGGGGACTAGGGAGCCAAGAGACCCAGTACTTC.

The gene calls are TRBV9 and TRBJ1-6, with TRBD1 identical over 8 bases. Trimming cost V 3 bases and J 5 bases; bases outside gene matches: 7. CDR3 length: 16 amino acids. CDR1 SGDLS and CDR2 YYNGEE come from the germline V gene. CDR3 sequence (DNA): TGTGCCAGCAGCGCAGCCGGGACAGGCGATAATTCACCCCTCCACTTT. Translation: CASSAAGTGDNSPLHF.

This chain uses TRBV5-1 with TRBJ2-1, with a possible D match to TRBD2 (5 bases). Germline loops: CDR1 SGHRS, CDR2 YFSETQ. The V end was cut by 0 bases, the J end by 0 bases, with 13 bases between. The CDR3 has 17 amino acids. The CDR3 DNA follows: TGCGCCAGCAGCTTGGGTTCAGCGGACCCCTCCTACAATGAGCAGTTCTTC. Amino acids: CASSLGSADPSYNEQFF. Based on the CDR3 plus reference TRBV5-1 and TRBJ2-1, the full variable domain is KAGVTQTPRYLIKTRGQQVTLSCSPISGHRSVSWYQQTPGQGLQFLFEYFSETQRNKGNFPGRFSGRQFSNSRSEMNVSTLELGDSALYLCASSLGSADPSYNEQFFGPGTRLTVL.

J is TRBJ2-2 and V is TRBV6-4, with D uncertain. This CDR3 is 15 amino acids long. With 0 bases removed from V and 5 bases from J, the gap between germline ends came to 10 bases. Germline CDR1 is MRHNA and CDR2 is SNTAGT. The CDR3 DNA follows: TGTGCCAGCAGTGACTCCGGCGGTTGGACCGGGGAGCTGTTTTTT. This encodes CASSDSGGWTGELFF.

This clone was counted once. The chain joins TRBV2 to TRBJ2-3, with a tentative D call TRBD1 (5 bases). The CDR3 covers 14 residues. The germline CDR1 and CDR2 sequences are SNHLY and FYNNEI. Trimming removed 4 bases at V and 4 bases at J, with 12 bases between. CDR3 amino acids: CASSGQGGADTQYF. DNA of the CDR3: TGTGCCAGCAGTGGCCAGGGTGGGGCAGATACGCAGTATTTT. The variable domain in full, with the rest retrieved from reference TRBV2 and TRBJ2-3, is EPEVTQTPSHQVTQMGQEVILRCVPISNHLYFYWYRQILGQKVEFLVSFYNNEISEKSEIFDDQFSVERPDGSNFTLKIRSTKLEDSAMYFCASSGQGGADTQYFGPGTRLTVL.

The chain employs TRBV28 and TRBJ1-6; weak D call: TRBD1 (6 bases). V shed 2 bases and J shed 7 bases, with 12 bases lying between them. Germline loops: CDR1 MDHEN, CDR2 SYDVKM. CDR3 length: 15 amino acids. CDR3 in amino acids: CASSLGGARNSPLHF. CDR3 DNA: TGTGCCAGCAGTTTAGGGGGCGCCCGGAATTCACCCCTCCACTTT.

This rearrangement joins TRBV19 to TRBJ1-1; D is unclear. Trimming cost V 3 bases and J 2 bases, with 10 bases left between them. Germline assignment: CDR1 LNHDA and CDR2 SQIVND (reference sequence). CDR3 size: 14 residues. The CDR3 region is CASSMRERNTEAFF. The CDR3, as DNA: TGTGCCAGTAGTATGAGGGAGAGAAACACTGAAGCTTTCTTT.

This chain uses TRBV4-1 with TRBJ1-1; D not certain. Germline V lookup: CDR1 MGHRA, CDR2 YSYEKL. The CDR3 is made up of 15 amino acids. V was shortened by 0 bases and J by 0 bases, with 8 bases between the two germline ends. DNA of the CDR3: TGCGCCAGCAGCCAAGACGCAGGAATGAACACTGAAGCTTTCTTT. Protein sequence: CASSQDAGMNTEAFF.

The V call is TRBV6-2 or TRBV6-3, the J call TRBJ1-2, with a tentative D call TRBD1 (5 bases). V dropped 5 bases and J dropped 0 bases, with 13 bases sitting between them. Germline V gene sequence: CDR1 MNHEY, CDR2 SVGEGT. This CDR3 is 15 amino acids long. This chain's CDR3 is CASSRNRPSNYGYTF. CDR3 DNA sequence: TGTGCCAGCAGTCGTAACAGGCCCTCTAACTATGGCTACACCTTC.